This T cell receptor (beta chain) comes out of a study of T-cell memory formation after mild COVID-19. Findings and limits, study-wide: Mainly in CM and EM were contracting CD4+ clones; CD8+ were in EMRA. The study found balanced CD4/CD8 in clones contracting day 15 to 85 and a CD4+ lean in later expanders. Some SARS-CoV-2-responding clones were already detected in memory before infection.

A few counts support this clonotype. Its antigen is undetermined. cDNA libraries for TCR alpha and TCR beta, carrying sample barcodes and UMIs, came from 5'RACE with constant-segment primers. From the 5' RACE reads, TCRdb called clonotypes with MiXCR, one entry per CDR3 protein. The data show approximately 300,000 distinct CDR3 sequences, approximately 7.6% seen once. The CDR3 is 17 amino acids. Trimming at V came to 0 bases and at J to 1 base, leaving 6 bases not matched to a gene. Germline-derived CDR1 and CDR2 are MNHNY and SVGAGI (reference sequence). V and J are TRBV6-6 and TRBJ1-1, with 9 positions matching TRBD1. The sequence was obtained from a man in his late teens or twenties who had mild COVID-19 (a few samples of this study predate the infection). Cell type and time point are not known. Sample: PBMCs or a T cell subset sorted from them (not recorded which). The CDR3 loop is CASSYSDRGAGNTEAFF. The DNA for the CDR3 is TGTGCCAGCAGTTACTCTGACAGGGGGGCAGGGAACACTGAAGCTTTCTTT.